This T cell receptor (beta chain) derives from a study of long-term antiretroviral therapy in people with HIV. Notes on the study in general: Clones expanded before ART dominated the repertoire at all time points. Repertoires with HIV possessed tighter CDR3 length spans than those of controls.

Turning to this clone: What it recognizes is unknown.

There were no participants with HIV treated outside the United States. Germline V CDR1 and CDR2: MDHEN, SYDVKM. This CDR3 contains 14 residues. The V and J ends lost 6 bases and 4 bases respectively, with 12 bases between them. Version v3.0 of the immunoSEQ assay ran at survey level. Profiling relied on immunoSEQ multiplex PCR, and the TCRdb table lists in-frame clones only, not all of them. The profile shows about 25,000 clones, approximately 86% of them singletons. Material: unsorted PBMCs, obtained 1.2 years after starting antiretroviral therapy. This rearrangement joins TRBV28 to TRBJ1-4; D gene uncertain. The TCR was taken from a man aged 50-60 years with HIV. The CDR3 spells CASSPASVNEKLFF. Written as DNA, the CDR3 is TGTGCCAGCAGCCCCGCAAGTGTTAATGAAAAACTGTTTTTT.